The 22 T cell receptor beta chains below were found in one sample sequenced in a study of blood T cells in healthy people across ages. Together with a sample-barcoded 5' primer, a J-beta primer mix was included in a second PCR lasting about 6 to 11 cycles. Each CDR3 protein is one row after TCRdb ran MiXCR on the 5' RACE reads. The table has approximately 800,000 distinct CDR3 sequences, about 55% seen once. Sequencing was performed on blood. All receptors derive from a man of 80 years or more in good health.

This clonotype was observed a few times. The V call is TRBV20-1, the J call TRBJ2-4; 11 positions agree with TRBD2. TRBJ2-7 explains the end of the DNA better; the J call may be wrong. Germline V CDR1 and CDR2: DFQATT, SNEGSKA (reference sequence). The CDR3 has 13 residues. The CDR3 here is CSAPTSGAYEQYF. The CDR3 nucleotides read TGCAGTGCTCCGACTAGCGGGGCCTACGAGCAGTACTTC.

The chain has TRBV10-3 and TRBJ2-1; 8 bases line up with TRBD2. CDR3 length: 14 residues. V was pared by 7 bases and J by 5 bases, with 7 bases of the junction left unmatched. CDR1 is ENHRY and CDR2 is SYGVKD in the germline V gene. The CDR3 spells CAITRTSPNNEQFF. The CDR3 DNA is TGTGCCATCACCAGGACTAGCCCAAACAATGAGCAGTTCTTC.

This rearrangement joins TRBV6-5 to TRBJ2-7; TRBD2 matches 8 bases. Trimming cost V 5 bases and J 3 bases; bases outside gene matches: 6. The germline CDR1 and CDR2 sequences are MNHEY and SVGAGI. This CDR3 spans 14 amino acids. The CDR3 loop reads CASSTTGGNYEQYF. Written as DNA, the CDR3 is TGTGCCAGCAGTACTACGGGGGGGAACTACGAGCAGTACTTC.

This sequence joins TRBV18 and TRBJ2-7; D gene unclear. With 2 bases removed from V and 10 bases from J, the gap between germline ends came to 18 bases. The CDR3 is 14 amino acids. Germline V gene data show CDR1 as KGHSH and CDR2 as LQKENI. The CDR3 spells CASSPVSSLGDQYF. DNA of the CDR3: TGTGCCAGCTCACCAGTCTCCTCCCTGGGTGACCAGTACTTC.

The chain has TRBV21-1 and TRBJ1-1. TRBV21-1 has pseudogene status. The CDR3 contains 17 residues. The CDR3 is CASPSEGWGPLNTEAFF. The CDR3 coding sequence is TGTGCCAGCCCCTCCGAGGGATGGGGTCCCCTTAACACTGAAGCTTTCTTT.

On this clonotype itself: Its ends do not fully match the called genes, so a read error is possible. This chain links TRBV28 with TRBJ1-5; D is perhaps TRBD1 (6 bases). Germline V gene lookup returns CDR1 MDHEN and CDR2 SYDVKM. The CDR3 has 14 residues. Here the CDR3 reads CASSGQIRSQPLHF. CDR3 in DNA: TGTGCCAGCAGTGGACAGATAAGGAGTCAGCCCCTGCATTTT.

CDR3 sequence reads: CASSQASTSPLHF. For the CDR3, the DNA is TGTGCCAGCAGCCAAGCGAGCACGTCACCCCTCCACTTT. V gene TRBV3-1 combines with J gene TRBJ1-6; D is uncertain. Germline CDR1 reads LGHDT; CDR2 reads YNNKEL (reference sequence). The V and J ends lost 1 base and 10 bases respectively, with 8 bases between them. The CDR3 loop spans 13 amino acids.

The rearrangement joins TRBV6-6 to TRBJ2-2; TRBD1 aligns across 12 bases. The V and J ends lost 7 bases and 6 bases, in that order; junction bases with no gene match: 3. The V gene's germline CDR1 is MNHNY and CDR2 SVGAGI (reference sequence). The CDR3 sequence is 14 residues long. CDR3 loop: CASIRDRGPGELFF. The CDR3, as DNA: TGTGCCAGCATCCGGGACAGGGGGCCCGGGGAGCTGTTTTTT.

This clonotype was found once. This chain uses TRBV3-1 with TRBJ2-1; 10 bases agree with TRBD2. Germline V gene data show CDR1 as LGHDT and CDR2 as YNNKEL (reference sequence). Unmatched junction bases numbered 5, after V lost 1 base and J lost 5 bases. This CDR3 comprises 16 residues. The CDR3 here is CASSQGLAGVNNEQFF. The DNA for the CDR3 is TGTGCCAGCAGCCAAGGCCTAGCGGGAGTTAACAATGAGCAGTTCTTC.

The CDR3 protein is CSASEDRDEKLFF. The CDR3 nucleotides read TGCAGTGCTAGTGAGGACAGGGATGAAAAACTGTTTTTT. V and J are TRBV20-1 and TRBJ1-4; TRBD1 agrees at 8 bases. The CDR3 extends over 13 amino acids. Germline-derived CDR1 and CDR2 are DFQATT and SNEGSKA (reference sequence). The trim removed 3 bases at V and 6 bases at J, leaving 3 bases unmatched.

The V gene is TRBV7-9, the J gene TRBJ1-1, with 9 bases matching TRBD1. Unmatched junction bases numbered 11, after V lost 4 bases and J lost 2 bases. There are 17 residues in the CDR3. The germline V gene has CDR1 SEHNR and CDR2 FQNEAQ (reference sequence). CDR3 residues: CASSWPGQGGENTEAFF. In nucleotides, the CDR3 is TGTGCCAGCAGCTGGCCGGGACAGGGCGGGGAAAACACTGAAGCTTTCTTT.

This clonotype occurred many times. The rearrangement uses TRBV5-6 and TRBJ2-7; TRBD1 is a possible D gene (5 bases). In germline, CDR1 is SGHDT, CDR2 YYEEEE. The CDR3 length is 15 residues. The V gene lost 1 base and the J gene lost 3 bases, with 14 bases spanning the gap. The CDR3 nucleotides read TGTGCCAGCAGCTTGTATCTAACAGGTAGCTACGAGCAGTACTTC. Translating gives CASSLYLTGSYEQYF. Supplemented by reference TRBV5-6 and TRBJ2-7, the full variable domain reads DAGVTQSPTHLIKTRGQQVTLRCSPKSGHDTVSWYQQALGQGPQFIFQYYEEEERQRGNFPDRFSGHQFPNYSSELNVNALLLGDSALYLCASSLYLTGSYEQYFGPGTRLTVT.

The chain uses TRBV7-9 and TRBJ2-7; 13 nucleotides match TRBD2. The CDR3 is 17 amino acids. Looked up from germline, CDR1 is SEHNR and CDR2 is FQNEAQ (reference sequence). Trimming at V came to 2 bases and at J to 2 bases, leaving 6 bases not matched to a gene. This CDR3 reads CASSLIGTSGDPYEQYF. Here the CDR3 DNA reads TGTGCCAGCAGCTTAATCGGGACTAGCGGGGACCCCTACGAGCAGTACTTC.

The count of this clonotype is one. Just one base apart from a much larger clone, this may be a read error. The chain carries TRBV7-3 and TRBJ2-1; D gene unclear. The CDR3 sequence is 13 residues long. Trimming cost V 5 bases and J 5 bases, with 10 bases left between them. The V gene's germline CDR1 is SGHTA and CDR2 FQGTGA. The CDR3 reads CASSLPRDNEQFF. In DNA form, the CDR3 reads TGTGCCAGCAGCCTTCCACGGGACAATGAGCAGTTCTTC.

The CDR3 nucleotides are TGTGCCAGCAGCCCAACAGGGGGCTCTGGGGCCAACGTCCTGACTTTC. Its translation is CASSPTGGSGANVLTF. This chain connects TRBV3-1 to TRBJ2-6, with 8 positions matching TRBD1. CDR1 LGHDT and CDR2 YNNKEL come from the germline V gene (reference sequence). The CDR3 extends over 16 amino acids. After removal of 4 bases from V and 0 bases from J, the junction contained 2 bases not matched to a gene.

The chain carries TRBV7-9 and TRBJ1-1; D remains ambiguous. The ends were cut back, 4 bases at V and 1 base at J, with 10 bases in the middle. This CDR3 is 14 amino acids long. Germline loops: CDR1 SEHNR, CDR2 FQNEAQ (reference sequence). The CDR3: CASSSESGNTEAFF. The DNA of the CDR3 is TGTGCCAGCAGCTCCGAGAGTGGGAACACTGAAGCTTTCTTT.

The chain has TRBV3-1 and TRBJ2-4, with D perhaps matching TRBD2 (6 bases). The closer fit of TRBJ2-7 to the DNA end suggests the J call may be wrong. Germline V gene data show CDR1 as LGHDT and CDR2 as YNNKEL (reference sequence). This CDR3 region has 15 residues. CDR3 nucleotide sequence: TGTGCCAGCAGCCAGACGGACGGGAGACTCTACGAGCAGTACTTC. This translates into CASSQTDGRLYEQYF.

This clonotype has only a few counts. V usage is TRBV7-2 and J usage is TRBJ2-5; 8 nucleotides line up with TRBD2. With 4 bases clipped from V and 7 bases from J, the junction kept 2 bases outside the gene matches. The CDR3 length is 12 residues. Germline V lookup: CDR1 SGHTA, CDR2 FQGNSA. CDR3 region: CASSSRGGTQYF. As DNA, the CDR3 is TGTGCCAGCAGCTCCCGGGGGGGGACCCAGTACTTC.

This rearrangement joins TRBV10-3 to TRBJ1-2, with 9 bases lining up with TRBD1. CDR3 length: 14 amino acids. Germline CDR1 ENHRY, CDR2 SYGVKD. V lost 7 bases to trimming and J lost 3 bases; unmatched junction nucleotides: 6. The CDR3 is CAIKPGQGDYGYTF. The DNA of the CDR3 is TGTGCCATCAAGCCGGGACAGGGTGACTATGGCTACACCTTC.

V usage is TRBV6-6 and J usage is TRBJ1-1, with 11 bases matching TRBD1. The CDR3 length is 15 residues. CDR1 is MNHNY and CDR2 is SVGAGI in the germline V gene (reference sequence). J gave up 4 bases and V 5 bases, and 6 bases lay outside the gene matches. DNA for the CDR3: TGTGCCAGCAGTCCTGGGGACAGGGGGGTCACTGAAGCTTTCTTT. It codes for CASSPGDRGVTEAFF.

This clonotype was counted a single time. The rearrangement joins TRBV12-3 or TRBV12-4 to TRBJ1-2; D is perhaps TRBD1 (5 bases). The V and J ends lost 3 bases and 7 bases respectively, with 15 bases between them. CDR3 size: 14 residues. The DNA of the CDR3 is TGTGCCAGCAGTTTGTGGGGGGAAACAGGTGGCTACACCTTC. It translates to CASSLWGETGGYTF.

This clonotype appeared a few times. This sequence joins TRBV21-1 and TRBJ1-2. TRBV21-1 is recorded as a pseudogene. The CDR3 runs 15 residues. CDR3 bases: TGTGCCAGCCTAAGGGAGGGTCTTCCCGACTATGGCTACACCTTC. Translating it yields CASLREGLPDYGYTF.